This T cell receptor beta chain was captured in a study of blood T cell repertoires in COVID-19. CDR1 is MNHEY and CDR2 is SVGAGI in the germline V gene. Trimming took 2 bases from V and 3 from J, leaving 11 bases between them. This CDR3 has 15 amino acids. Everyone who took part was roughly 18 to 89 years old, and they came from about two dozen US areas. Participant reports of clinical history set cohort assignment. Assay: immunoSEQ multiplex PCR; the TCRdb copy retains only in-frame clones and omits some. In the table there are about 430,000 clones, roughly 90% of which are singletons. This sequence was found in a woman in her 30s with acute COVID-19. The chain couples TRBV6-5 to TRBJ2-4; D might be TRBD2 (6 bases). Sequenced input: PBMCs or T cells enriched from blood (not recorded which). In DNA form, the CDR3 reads TGTGCCAGCAGTTACGGGGGGTCGGGCAAAAACATTCAGTACTTC. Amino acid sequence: CASSYGGSGKNIQYF.